The 19 T cell receptor beta chains below come from one sample, sequenced in a study of T cell responses to AZD1222 COVID-19 vaccine. The protocol was immunoSEQ multiplex PCR, while the TCRdb copy is restricted to in-frame clones and leaves out a portion. The repertoire consists of tens of thousands of clones, with around nine tenths occurring once and the leading ten covering 15% to 20%. Sequenced here: peripheral blood, sampled on day 0 of AZD1222 vaccination. All receptors come from an adult in good health.

CDR3 sequence (DNA): TGCGCCAGCAGCCAAATGCCCGGAGCGGGGAGCGCCTACAATGAGCAGTTCTTC. Protein sequence: CASSQMPGAGSAYNEQFF. The rearrangement uses TRBV4-3 and TRBJ2-1, with 7 nucleotides matching TRBD2. With V trimmed by 2 bases and J by 2 bases, 12 bases remained unmatched. Germline lookup yields CDR1 LGHNA and CDR2 YSLEER. The CDR3 is made up of 18 amino acids.

This clone appeared once. The chain has TRBV7-3 and TRBJ2-3; 8 positions match TRBD1. Trimming took 5 bases from V and 3 from J; bases not matched to a gene: 7. CDR3 length: 15 amino acids. CDR1 is SGHTA and CDR2 is FQGTGA in the germline V gene. The CDR3 spells CASSLSGTGTDTQYF. CDR3 coding DNA: TGTGCCAGCAGCCTCTCCGGGACAGGTACAGATACGCAGTATTTT.

The chain uses TRBV15 and TRBJ1-2; tentatively, D is TRBD1 (6 bases). Trimming cost V 0 bases and J 3 bases, with 11 bases left between them. The V gene's germline CDR1 is LNHNV and CDR2 YYDKDF (reference sequence). CDR3 length: 15 amino acids. CDR3 region: CATSRDLRGDYGYTF. Here the CDR3 DNA reads TGTGCCACCAGCAGAGATCTTAGGGGGGACTATGGCTACACCTTC.

CDR3 amino acids: CASSAGTSGSYEQYF. CDR3 sequence (DNA): TGTGCCAGCAGCGCAGGGACTAGCGGCTCCTACGAGCAGTACTTC. This chain uses TRBV28 with TRBJ2-7, with TRBD2 identical over 11 bases. Germline values: CDR1 MDHEN, CDR2 SYDVKM. Trimming removed 6 bases from V and 0 bases from J; junction bases left unmatched: 4. The CDR3 is made up of 15 amino acids.

This sequence joins TRBV15 and TRBJ2-1; D gene unclear. The V gene lost 0 bases and the J gene lost 8 bases, with 5 bases spanning the gap. Germline CDR1 reads LNHNV; CDR2 reads YYDKDF (reference sequence). The CDR3 consists of 12 residues. CDR3 loop: CATSRDRDEQFF. As DNA, the CDR3 is TGTGCCACCAGCAGAGATAGGGATGAGCAGTTCTTC.

The genes are TRBV28 and TRBJ2-2; D is undetermined. V was clipped by 2 bases and J by 5 bases, with 9 bases between them. CDR1 and CDR2 from the germline V gene are MDHEN and SYDVKM. This CDR3 region has 14 residues. CDR3 in DNA: TGTGCCAGCAGTTTAAGGAGTATTACCGGGGAGCTGTTTTTT. It specifies CASSLRSITGELFF.

The chain is built from TRBV19 and TRBJ1-2, with TRBD1 matching over 10 bases. J was trimmed by 6 bases and V by 6 bases; bases with no gene match: 13. The germline gives CDR1 LNHDA, CDR2 SQIVND (reference sequence). The CDR3 runs to 16 residues. The CDR3 reads CASSPLPDRGQNGYTF. In DNA, the CDR3 is TGTGCCAGTAGCCCCCTCCCCGACAGGGGGCAAAATGGCTACACCTTC.

The V and J genes are TRBV25-1 and TRBJ1-2, with 8 bases fitting TRBD1. Per germline, CDR1 MGHDK and CDR2 SYGVNS. The J segment lost 8 bases and the V segment lost 1 base, leaving 9 bases of the junction unmatched. The CDR3 totals 15 residues. CDR3 coding DNA: TGTGCCAGCAGTGAATTTCAGGGGGCGACTCGGGGCTACACCTTC. It codes for CASSEFQGATRGYTF.

This clone was counted once. The V and J genes are TRBV4-2 and TRBJ2-7; D gene unclear. V dropped 2 bases and J dropped 7 bases, with 9 bases sitting between them. Per germline, CDR1 LGHNA and CDR2 YNFKEQ. CDR3 length equals 12 residues. This CDR3 is CASSQSRAEQYF. CDR3 DNA sequence: TGTGCCAGCAGCCAATCCAGAGCGGAGCAGTACTTC.

The chain joins TRBV19 to TRBJ2-5; TRBD1 aligns across 10 bases. The CDR3 sequence is 15 residues long. Germline CDR1 is LNHDA and CDR2 is SQIVND (reference sequence). V dropped 4 bases and J dropped 3; count of bases not matched to a gene: 5. The DNA of the CDR3 is TGTGCCAGTAGTACCTCCGGGACAGGGGAAGAGACCCAGTACTTC. Its protein product is CASSTSGTGEETQYF.

This rearrangement joins TRBV28 to TRBJ2-3, with TRBD2 matching 8 bases. This CDR3 is 12 amino acids long. The V gene's germline CDR1 is MDHEN and CDR2 SYDVKM. V shed 4 bases and J 10 bases; nucleotides not matched to a gene: 4. CDR3 nucleotide sequence: TGTGCCAGCAGTTCTCCTAGCGGGTCGCAGTATTTT. Translating it yields CASSSPSGSQYF. The entire variable domain, with the rest obtained from reference TRBV28 and TRBJ2-3, is as follows: DVKVTQSSRYLVKRTGEKVFLECVQDMDHENMFWYRQDPGLGLRLIYFSYDVKMKEKGDIPEGYSVSREKKERFSLILESASTNQTSMYLCASSSPSGSQYFGPGTRLTVL.

Only a few counts were recorded for this clone. Here the CDR3 DNA reads TGCGCCAGCTCCTCGGGGGGGGCTCTCGAAAAACTGTTTTTT. Amino acid sequence: CASSSGGALEKLFF. The rearrangement links TRBV5-1 to TRBJ1-4, with TRBD1 as a possible D gene (6 bases). V lost 7 bases and J 8 bases, leaving 18 bases between the germline ends. The length of the CDR3 is 14 residues. The germline V gene encodes CDR1 SGHRS and CDR2 YFSETQ.

The V and J genes are TRBV28 and TRBJ1-2; 7 nucleotides match TRBD1. This CDR3 comprises 13 residues. CDR1 is MDHEN, CDR2 SYDVKM, per germline. V dropped 6 bases and J dropped 6; count of bases not matched to a gene: 7. CDR3 sequence (DNA): TGTGCCAGCAGGATGGGACAGCTTGATGGCTACACCTTC. It specifies CASRMGQLDGYTF.

V gene TRBV6-2 or TRBV6-3 combines with J gene TRBJ2-3; D is uncertain. Germline CDR1 MNHEY, CDR2 SVGEGT. This CDR3 has 12 amino acids. V lost 4 bases, J lost 2 bases, and 4 bases lay in between. Written as DNA, the CDR3 is TGTGCCAGCAGTTGGTACACAGATACGCAGTATTTT. Its protein product is CASSWYTDTQYF.

J is TRBJ2-2 and V is TRBV7-9, with D maybe TRBD2 (6 bases). CDR1 and CDR2 (germline): SEHNR, FQNEAQ (reference sequence). V was cut by 6 bases and J by 7 bases, with 9 bases left in between. The CDR3 consists of 12 residues. CDR3 region: CASSPEGGELFF. CDR3 nucleotide sequence: TGTGCCAGCAGTCCGGAGGGCGGGGAGCTGTTTTTT.

The chain carries TRBV2 and TRBJ1-3; unclear D gene. V lost 7 bases, J lost 3 bases, and 10 bases lay in between. Germline V gene sequence: CDR1 SNHLY, CDR2 FYNNEI. The CDR3 contains 13 residues. The CDR3 loop reads CASNYLFGNTIYF. The CDR3 region has the DNA TGTGCCAGCAATTACTTATTTGGAAACACCATATATTTT. Full variable domain (remainder filled in from reference TRBV2 and TRBJ1-3): EPEVTQTPSHQVTQMGQEVILRCVPISNHLYFYWYRQILGQKVEFLVSFYNNEISEKSEIFDDQFSVERPDGSNFTLKIRSTKLEDSAMYFCASNYLFGNTIYFGEGSWLTVV.

The chain employs TRBV7-3 and TRBJ2-2; D may be TRBD1 or TRBD2 (5 bases each). This CDR3 comprises 17 residues. V was trimmed by 0 bases and J by 6 bases, leaving 17 bases between them. Germline V CDR1 and CDR2: SGHTA, FQGTGA. The CDR3, as DNA: TGTGCCAGCAGCTTAACTGGGGGACGGGCTTATCCCGGGGAGCTGTTTTTT. It is translated as CASSLTGGRAYPGELFF.

The chain uses TRBV5-6 and TRBJ1-6; 8 bases align to TRBD1. The CDR3 has 17 amino acids. J gave up 9 bases and V 3 bases, and 14 bases lay outside the gene matches. Germline V lookup: CDR1 SGHDT, CDR2 YYEEEE. This chain's CDR3 is CASSSVDGTGLGSPLHF. The CDR3 DNA reads as TGTGCCAGCAGCTCGGTTGATGGGACAGGACTGGGTTCACCCCTCCACTTT. The full variable domain, its missing parts supplied by reference TRBV5-6 and TRBJ1-6, is DAGVTQSPTHLIKTRGQQVTLRCSPKSGHDTVSWYQQALGQGPQFIFQYYEEEERQRGNFPDRFSGHQFPNYSSELNVNALLLGDSALYLCASSSVDGTGLGSPLHFGNGTRLTVT.

The genes are TRBV14 and TRBJ2-1; 7 positions match TRBD2. The CDR3 is 12 amino acids. In germline, CDR1 is SGHDN, CDR2 FVKESK. J was trimmed by 9 bases and V by 4 bases; bases with no gene match: 3. CDR3 in amino acids: CASSLASGEQFF. The CDR3 bases are TGTGCCAGCAGCCTAGCTAGCGGTGAGCAGTTCTTC. Using reference TRBV14 and TRBJ2-1 for the parts outside the CDR3, the full variable domain is EAGVTQFPSHSVIEKGQTVTLRCDPISGHDNLYWYRRVMGKEIKFLLHFVKESKQDESGMPNNRFLAERTGGTYSTLKVQPAELEDSGVYFCASSLASGEQFFGPGTRLTVL.